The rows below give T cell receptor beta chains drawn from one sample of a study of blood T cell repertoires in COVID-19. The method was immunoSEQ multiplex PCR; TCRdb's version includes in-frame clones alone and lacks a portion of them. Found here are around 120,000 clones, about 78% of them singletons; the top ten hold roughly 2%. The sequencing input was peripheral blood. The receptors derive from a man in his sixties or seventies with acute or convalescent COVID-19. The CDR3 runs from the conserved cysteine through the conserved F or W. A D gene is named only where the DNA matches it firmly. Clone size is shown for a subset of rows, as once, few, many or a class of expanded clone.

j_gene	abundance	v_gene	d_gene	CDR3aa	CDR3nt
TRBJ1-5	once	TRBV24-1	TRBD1	CATRGQGNNQPQHF	TGTGCCACCAGGGGACAGGGAAACAATCAGCCCCAGCATTTT
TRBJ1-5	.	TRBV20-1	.	CSASQGTDQPQHF	TGCAGTGCTAGTCAGGGTACCGATCAGCCCCAGCATTTT
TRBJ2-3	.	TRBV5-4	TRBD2	CASSWGGPNARNTQYF	TGTGCCAGCAGCTGGGGGGGTCCCAACGCGCGGAATACGCAGTATTTT
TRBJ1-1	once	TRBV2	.	CASSGQLNTEAFF	TGTGCCAGCAGTGGACAGTTGAACACTGAAGCTTTCTTT
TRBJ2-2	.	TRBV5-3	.	CARSFSRDGAGELFF	TGTGCCAGAAGCTTTTCCAGGGATGGGGCCGGGGAGCTGTTTTTT
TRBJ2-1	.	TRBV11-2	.	CASRRDSYYNEQFF	TGTGCCAGCCGCCGGGACTCTTACTACAATGAGCAGTTCTTC
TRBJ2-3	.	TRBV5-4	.	CASSRVPGLEDTQYF	TGTGCCAGCAGCAGAGTCCCAGGACTTGAAGATACGCAGTATTTT
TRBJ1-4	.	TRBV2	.	CASSERTNEKLFF	TGTGCCAGCAGTGAGCGGACTAATGAAAAACTGTTTTTT
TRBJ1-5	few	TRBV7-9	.	CASTPGTSGQPQHF	TGTGCCAGCACCCCCGGGACAAGCGGTCAGCCCCAGCATTTT
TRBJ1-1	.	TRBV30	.	CAWSPRDTEAFF	TGTGCCTGGAGCCCCCGGGACACTGAAGCTTTCTTT
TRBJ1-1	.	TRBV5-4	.	CASSLALGGRGTFF	TGTGCCAGCAGCTTGGCCCTGGGGGGTCGAGGGACTTTCTTT
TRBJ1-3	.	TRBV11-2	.	CASSPTGPGNTIYF	TGTGCCAGCAGCCCTACAGGACCTGGAAACACCATATATTTT
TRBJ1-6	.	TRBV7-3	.	CASSLGQSYNSPLHF	TGTGCCAGCAGCTTAGGACAGAGCTATAATTCACCCCTCCACTTT
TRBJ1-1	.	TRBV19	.	CASRDSGRRNTEAFF	TGTGCCAGTAGAGACTCAGGGAGGAGGAACACTGAAGCTTTCTTT
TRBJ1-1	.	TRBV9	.	CASSVEPRQLMNTEAFF	TGTGCCAGCAGCGTCGAGCCCAGACAGTTAATGAACACTGAAGCTTTCTTT
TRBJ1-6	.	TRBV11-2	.	CASRQTIDSPLHF	TGTGCCAGCAGACAGACAATTGACTCACCCCTCCACTTT
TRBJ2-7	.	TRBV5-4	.	CASRPGGSGEQYF	TGTGCCAGCAGACCGGGGGGCTCCGGCGAGCAGTACTTC
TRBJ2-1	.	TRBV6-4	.	CASRDSLAQSNEQFF	TGTGCCAGCAGGGACTCCCTAGCTCAGAGCAATGAGCAGTTCTTC
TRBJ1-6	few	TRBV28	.	CASTQPTALSPLHF	TGTGCCAGCACGCAACCGACAGCCCTTTCACCCCTCCACTTT
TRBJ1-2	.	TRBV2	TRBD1	CASRKDLGGNYGYTF	TGTGCCAGCCGTAAGGATCTAGGGGGCAACTATGGCTACACCTTC
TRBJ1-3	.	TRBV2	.	CASSPQGGSGNTIYF	TGTGCCAGCAGTCCCCAAGGGGGATCTGGAAACACCATATATTTT
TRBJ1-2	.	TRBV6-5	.	CASRGVKLGYTF	TGTGCCAGCAGGGGCGTGAAGCTAGGCTACACCTTC
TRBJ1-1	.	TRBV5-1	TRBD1	CASSPQGVDTEAFF	TGCGCCAGCAGCCCACAGGGGGTTGACACTGAAGCTTTCTTT
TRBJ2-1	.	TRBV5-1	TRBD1	CASSPGQEYNEQFF	TGCGCCAGCAGCCCGGGACAGGAATACAATGAGCAGTTCTTC
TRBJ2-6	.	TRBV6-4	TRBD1	CASRDSSGANVLTF	TGTGCCAGTCGGGACAGCTCTGGGGCCAACGTCCTGACTTTC
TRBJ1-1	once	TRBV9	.	CASSENSYSNTEAFF	TGTGCCAGCAGCGAGAACTCTTATTCGAACACTGAAGCTTTCTTT
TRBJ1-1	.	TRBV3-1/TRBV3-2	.	CASTPKTGNTEAFF	TGTGCCAGCACTCCTAAGACGGGGAACACTGAAGCTTTCTTT
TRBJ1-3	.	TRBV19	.	CASSIVLSGGNTIYF	TGTGCCAGTAGTATCGTACTCTCGGGGGGAAACACCATATATTTT
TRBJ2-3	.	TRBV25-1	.	CASSPRWGGTDTQYF	TGTGCCAGCAGCCCGAGGTGGGGCGGCACAGATACGCAGTATTTT
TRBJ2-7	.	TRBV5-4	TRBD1	CASSSGQGAYEQYF	TGTGCCAGCAGTTCTGGACAGGGTGCCTACGAGCAGTACTTC
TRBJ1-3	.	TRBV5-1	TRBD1	CASSLSGTGEGNTIYF	TGCGCCAGCAGCCTATCCGGGACAGGGGAGGGAAACACCATATATTTT
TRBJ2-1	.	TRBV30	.	CAWSPGGYNEQFF	TGTGCCTGGAGCCCCGGGGGATACAATGAGCAGTTCTTC
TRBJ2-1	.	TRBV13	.	CASTPPRVQLQVLGEQFF	TGTGCCAGCACCCCGCCCAGGGTACAGCTACAGGTGTTGGGTGAGCAGTTCTTC
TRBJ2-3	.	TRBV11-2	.	CASGVLSSADTQYF	TGTGCCAGCGGAGTATTAAGTAGCGCAGATACGCAGTATTTT